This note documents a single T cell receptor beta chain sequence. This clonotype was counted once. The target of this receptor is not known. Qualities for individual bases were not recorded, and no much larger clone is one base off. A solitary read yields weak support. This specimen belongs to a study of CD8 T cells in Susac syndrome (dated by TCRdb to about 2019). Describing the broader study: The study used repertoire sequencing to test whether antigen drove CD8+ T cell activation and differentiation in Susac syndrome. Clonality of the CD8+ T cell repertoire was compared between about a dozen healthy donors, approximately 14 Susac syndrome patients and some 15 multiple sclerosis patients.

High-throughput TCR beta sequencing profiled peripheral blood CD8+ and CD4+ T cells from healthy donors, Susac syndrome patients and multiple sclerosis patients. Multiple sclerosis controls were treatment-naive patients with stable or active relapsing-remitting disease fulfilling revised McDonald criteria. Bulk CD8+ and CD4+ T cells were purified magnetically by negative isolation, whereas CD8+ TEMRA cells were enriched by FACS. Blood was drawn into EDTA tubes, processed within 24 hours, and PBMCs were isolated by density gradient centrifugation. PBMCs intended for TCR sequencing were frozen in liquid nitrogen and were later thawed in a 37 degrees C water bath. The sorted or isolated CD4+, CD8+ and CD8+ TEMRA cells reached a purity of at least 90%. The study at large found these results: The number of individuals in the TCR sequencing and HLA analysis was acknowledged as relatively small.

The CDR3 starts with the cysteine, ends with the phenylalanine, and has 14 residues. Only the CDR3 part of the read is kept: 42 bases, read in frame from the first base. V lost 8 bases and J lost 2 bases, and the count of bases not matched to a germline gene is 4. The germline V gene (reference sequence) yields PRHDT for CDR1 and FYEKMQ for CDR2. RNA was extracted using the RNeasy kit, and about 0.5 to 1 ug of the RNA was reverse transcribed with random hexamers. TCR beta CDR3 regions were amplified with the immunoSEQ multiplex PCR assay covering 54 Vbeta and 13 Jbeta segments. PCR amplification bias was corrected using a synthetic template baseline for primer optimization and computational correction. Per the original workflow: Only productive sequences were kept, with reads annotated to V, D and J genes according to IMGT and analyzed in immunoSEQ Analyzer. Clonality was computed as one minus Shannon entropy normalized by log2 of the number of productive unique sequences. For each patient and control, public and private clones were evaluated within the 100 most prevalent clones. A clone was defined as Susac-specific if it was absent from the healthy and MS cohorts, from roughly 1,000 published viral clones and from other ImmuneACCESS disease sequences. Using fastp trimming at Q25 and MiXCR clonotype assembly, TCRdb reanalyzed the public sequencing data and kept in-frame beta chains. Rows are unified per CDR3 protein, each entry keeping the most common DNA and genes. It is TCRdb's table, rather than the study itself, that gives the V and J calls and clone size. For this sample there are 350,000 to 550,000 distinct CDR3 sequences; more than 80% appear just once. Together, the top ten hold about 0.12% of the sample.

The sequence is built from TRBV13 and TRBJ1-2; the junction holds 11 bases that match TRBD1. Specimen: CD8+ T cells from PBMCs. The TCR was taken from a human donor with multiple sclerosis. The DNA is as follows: TGTGCCAGCGGGGGGACAGGGGGAAACTATGGCTACACCTTC. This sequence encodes CASGGTGGNYGYTF.